This T cell receptor (beta chain) was recorded in a study of blood T cell repertoires in COVID-19. Methods used by the authors: Amplification from reference gene primers served as the basis for estimated nucleated cell counts. The table came from immunoSEQ multiplex PCR; TCRdb's copy has only in-frame clones and leaves some out. The D gene and trimming were derived from the DNA, and the V and J assignments and clone size from that table. The sample yields over 120,000 clones, roughly 89% seen once. The CDR3 spans 15 residues. J lost 3 bases, V lost 5 bases, and 6 bases had no gene match. The germline gives CDR1 MNHEY, CDR2 SVGEGT.

The clonotype comes from a woman between 45 and 65 years old with acute or convalescent COVID-19. This sequence joins TRBV6-2 or TRBV6-3 and TRBJ2-7; TRBD1 agrees at 11 bases. Sequenced input: peripheral blood. CDR3 in amino acids: CASSTSGTGGYEQYF. The CDR3 bases are TGTGCCAGCAGTACATCCGGGACAGGGGGCTACGAGCAGTACTTC.